This is a list of T cell receptor beta chains from one sample in a study of T cell repertoires in cytomegalovirus infection. MiXCR was run by TCRdb on the reads, yielding one entry per CDR3 protein. The table lists around 130,000 distinct CDR3 sequences, less than 9.5% of them singletons, with around 9.1% in the top ten. Material: PBMCs. All receptors come from a human donor in good health (CMV status not recorded). Some clones in this sample may be carry-over from other donors' samples. Each CDR3 is given with its conserved first and last residue. A D gene is named only where the DNA matches it firmly. The size entry is marked missing in some rows and otherwise reads once, few, many or a size class.

d_call,clone_size,j_call,v_call,cdr3_nt,cdr3_aa
TRBD1,many,TRBJ1-1,TRBV11-1,TGTGCCAGCAGCCAACCGACAGGGGGGAACACTGAAGCTTTCTTT,CASSQPTGGNTEAFF
-,-,TRBJ2-7,TRBV5-1,TGCGCCAGCAGCTTGGATCCAGTCTCCTACGAGCAGTACTTC,CASSLDPVSYEQYF
-,many,TRBJ2-1,TRBV4-2,TGTGCCAGCAGCCAAGGAGCAGTTGAGCAGTTCTTC,CASSQGAVEQFF
-,-,TRBJ1-1,TRBV19,TGTGCCAGTAGTATAAGGCAGGGAGGAAACACTGAAGCTTTCTTT,CASSIRQGGNTEAFF
-,many,TRBJ2-7,TRBV28,TGTGCCAGCGCAATAGCAGGTGCAGGGGAGTACGAGCAGTACTTC,CASAIAGAGEYEQYF
-,many,TRBJ2-2,TRBV6-1,TGTGCCAGCAGAAGCCCAAACACCGGGGAGCTGTTTTTT,CASRSPNTGELFF
TRBD1,many,TRBJ1-1,TRBV10-3,TGTGCCATCAGAGGACAGGGGCAGTACACTGAAGCTTTCTTT,CAIRGQGQYTEAFF
-,many,TRBJ1-1,TRBV7-2,TGTGCCAGCAGCTCGGGGCCCTTAGGTGGCACTGAAGCTTTCTTT,CASSSGPLGGTEAFF
TRBD2,many,TRBJ2-1,TRBV6-5,TGTGCCAGCAGTTATTTTGGCGGGGGGGCCAGGAATGAGCAGTTCTTC,CASSYFGGGARNEQFF
TRBD1,many,TRBJ1-1,TRBV4-1,TGCGCCAGCAGCCAAGTGGGACAGGGGGCGTCTGAAGCTTTCTTT,CASSQVGQGASEAFF
-,many,TRBJ1-5,TRBV6-6,TGTGCCAGCAGTTACTCTGTGGGAAGAGGCAATCAGCCCCAGCATTTT,CASSYSVGRGNQPQHF
-,few,TRBJ2-3,TRBV3-1,TGTGCCAGCAGCCCGGGGCGTACAGATACGCAGTATTTT,CASSPGRTDTQYF
-,once,TRBJ1-1,TRBV7-3,TGTGGCACTCTAAGACGGAACACTGAAGCTTTCTTT,CGTLRRNTEAFF
-,few,TRBJ1-4,TRBV6-5,TGTGCCAGCAGTTACGTCAGGAATGAAAAACTGTTTTTT,CASSYVRNEKLFF
TRBD1,many,TRBJ1-2,TRBV28,TGTGCCAGCAGGAAGGTGCAGGGGGAGTGGTATGGCTACACCTTC,CASRKVQGEWYGYTF
-,-,TRBJ2-5,TRBV2,TGTGCCAGCAGTGAAACCCGAGGTCCCGAGACCCAGTACTTC,CASSETRGPETQYF
TRBD1,many,TRBJ1-1,TRBV12-3/TRBV12-4,TGTGCCAGCACCCGGACAGGGATAGACACTGAAGCTTTCTTT,CASTRTGIDTEAFF
TRBD1,many,TRBJ1-2,TRBV25-1,TGTGCCAGCAGTGACCCCGGGACAGGGTCCTCCAATGGCTACACCTTC,CASSDPGTGSSNGYTF
-,many,TRBJ2-3,TRBV29-1,TGCAGCGTTGAAGGGACTACCGAAACCTTCACAGATACGCAGTATTTT,CSVEGTTETFTDTQYF
-,many,TRBJ1-2,TRBV12-3/TRBV12-4,TGTGCCAGCAGAACAGGAACAGGGATATATGGCTACACCTTC,CASRTGTGIYGYTF
TRBD1,many,TRBJ2-3,TRBV6-6,TGTGCCACCTCCCGGGCAATCGGGACAGGGGGCACAGATACGCAGTATTTT,CATSRAIGTGGTDTQYF
TRBD2,many,TRBJ2-1,TRBV7-2,TGTGCCAGCAGCAGGACTAGCCGAGACAATGAGCAGTTCTTC,CASSRTSRDNEQFF
-,many,TRBJ2-7,TRBV12-3/TRBV12-4,TGTGCCAGCAGTAAGGGGGGTCAGCACTACGAGCAGTACTTC,CASSKGGQHYEQYF
-,-,TRBJ1-1,TRBV5-1,TGCGCCAGCAGCTTGTCTCCCTCCAACACTGAAGCTTTCTTT,CASSLSPSNTEAFF
-,many,TRBJ2-1,TRBV5-4,TGTGCCAGCCGCCCGAATGAAGGTGCGGGCAATGAGCAGTTCTTC,CASRPNEGAGNEQFF
-,few,TRBJ2-7,TRBV14,TGTGCCAGCAGCCAAGACCTCGGGGCCTACGAGCAGTACTTC,CASSQDLGAYEQYF
-,few,TRBJ1-3,TRBV2,TGTGCCAGCAGTGAGGGCGTCGATCCCCTAAACACCATATATTTT,CASSEGVDPLNTIYF
-,-,TRBJ1-5,TRBV15,TGTGCCACCAGCAGAGAAGGGACACGGGTCAATCAGCCCCAGCATTTT,CATSREGTRVNQPQHF
TRBD1,many,TRBJ1-3,TRBV6-6,TGTGCCAGCAGCTCTACAGGGGGCACCACCATATATTTT,CASSSTGGTTIYF
-,many,TRBJ2-7,TRBV12-3/TRBV12-4,TGTGCCAGCAGTAACAGGCTACGCTCCTACGAGCAGTACTTC,CASSNRLRSYEQYF
TRBD1,few,TRBJ1-6,TRBV20-1,TGCAGTGCTAGAGATCAGGGGGATGTTCATTCACCCCTCCACTTT,CSARDQGDVHSPLHF